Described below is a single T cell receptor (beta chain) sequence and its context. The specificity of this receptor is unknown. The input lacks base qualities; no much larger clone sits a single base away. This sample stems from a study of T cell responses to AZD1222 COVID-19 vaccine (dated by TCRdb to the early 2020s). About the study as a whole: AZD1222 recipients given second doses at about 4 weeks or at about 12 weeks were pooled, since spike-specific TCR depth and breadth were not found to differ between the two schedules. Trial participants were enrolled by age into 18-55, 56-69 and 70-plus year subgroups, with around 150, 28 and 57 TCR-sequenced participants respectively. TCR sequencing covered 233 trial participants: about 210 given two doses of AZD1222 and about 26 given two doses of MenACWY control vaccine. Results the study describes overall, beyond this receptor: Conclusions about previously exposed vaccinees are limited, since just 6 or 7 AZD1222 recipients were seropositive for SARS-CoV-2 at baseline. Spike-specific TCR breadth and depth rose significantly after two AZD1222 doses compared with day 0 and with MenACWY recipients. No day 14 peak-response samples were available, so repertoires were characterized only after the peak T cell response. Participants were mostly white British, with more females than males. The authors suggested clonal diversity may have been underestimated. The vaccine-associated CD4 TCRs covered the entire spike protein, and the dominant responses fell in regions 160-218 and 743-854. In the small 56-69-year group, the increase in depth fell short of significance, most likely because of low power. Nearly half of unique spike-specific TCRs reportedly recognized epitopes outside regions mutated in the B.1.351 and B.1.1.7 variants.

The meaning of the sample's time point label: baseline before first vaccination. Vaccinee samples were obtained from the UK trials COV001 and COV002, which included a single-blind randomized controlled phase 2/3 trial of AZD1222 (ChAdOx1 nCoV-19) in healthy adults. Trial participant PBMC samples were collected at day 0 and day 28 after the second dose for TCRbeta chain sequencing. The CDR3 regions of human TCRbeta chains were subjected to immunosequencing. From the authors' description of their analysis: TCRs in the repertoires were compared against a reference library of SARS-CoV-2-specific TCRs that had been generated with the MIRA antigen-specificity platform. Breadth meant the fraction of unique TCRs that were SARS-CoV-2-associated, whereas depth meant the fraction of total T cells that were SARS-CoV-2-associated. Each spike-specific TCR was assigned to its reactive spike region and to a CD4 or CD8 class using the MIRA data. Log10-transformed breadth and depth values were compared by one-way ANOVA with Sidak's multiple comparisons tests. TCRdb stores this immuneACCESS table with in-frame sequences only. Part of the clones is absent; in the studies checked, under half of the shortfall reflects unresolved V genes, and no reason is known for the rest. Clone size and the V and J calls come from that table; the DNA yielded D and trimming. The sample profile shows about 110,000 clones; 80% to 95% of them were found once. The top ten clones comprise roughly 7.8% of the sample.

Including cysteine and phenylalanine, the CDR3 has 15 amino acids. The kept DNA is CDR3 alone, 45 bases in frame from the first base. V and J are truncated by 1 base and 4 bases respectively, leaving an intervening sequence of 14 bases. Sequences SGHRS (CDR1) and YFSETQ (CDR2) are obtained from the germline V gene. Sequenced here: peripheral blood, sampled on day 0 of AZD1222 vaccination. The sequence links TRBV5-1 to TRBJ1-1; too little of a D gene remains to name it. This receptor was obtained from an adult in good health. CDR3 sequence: CASSLRREVGTEAFF. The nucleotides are TGCGCCAGCAGCTTGAGGAGGGAGGTAGGCACTGAAGCTTTCTTT.